The present entry profiles one T cell receptor beta chain with its context. As yet, its antigen is unknown. At one of its ends the junction is not consistent with the germline gene, which may arise from a read error. This sample was taken from a study of tumor and adjacent non-tumor tissue in lung cancer. Per the germline V gene, CDR1 is SNHLY and CDR2 is FYNNEI. The CDR3 contains 16 residues. Study findings and constraints: Tumor TCR diversity, when higher, was linked to shorter survival.

No cell sorting was done before RNA was extracted from the tissue. Between August and November 2014, newly diagnosed, chemotherapy-naive lung cancer patients underwent thoracic surgery in China. Three rounds of nested PCR, following a modified ARM-PCR protocol, produced the TCRbeta library. TCRdb used MiXCR to reprocess the multiplex PCR reads, holding one entry per CDR3 protein. Of some 120,000 distinct CDR3 sequences in the sample, 66% were seen once. Sequenced material: lung tumor tissue. This receptor was obtained from a young man with non-small cell lung cancer. The V call is TRBV2, the J call TRBJ1-6, with D possibly matching TRBD1 (5 bases). The CDR3 DNA follows: TGTGCCAGCAGTGAAAGGGCAGGGCTCCATAATTCACACCTCCACTTT. This gives the protein CASSERAGLHNSHLHF. Complete variable domain (other parts from reference TRBV2 and TRBJ1-6): EPEVTQTPSHQVTQMGQEVILRCVPISNHLYFYWYRQILGQKVEFLVSFYNNEISEKSEIFDDQFSVERPDGSNFTLKIRSTKLEDSAMYFCASSERAGLHNSHLHFGNGTRLTVT.